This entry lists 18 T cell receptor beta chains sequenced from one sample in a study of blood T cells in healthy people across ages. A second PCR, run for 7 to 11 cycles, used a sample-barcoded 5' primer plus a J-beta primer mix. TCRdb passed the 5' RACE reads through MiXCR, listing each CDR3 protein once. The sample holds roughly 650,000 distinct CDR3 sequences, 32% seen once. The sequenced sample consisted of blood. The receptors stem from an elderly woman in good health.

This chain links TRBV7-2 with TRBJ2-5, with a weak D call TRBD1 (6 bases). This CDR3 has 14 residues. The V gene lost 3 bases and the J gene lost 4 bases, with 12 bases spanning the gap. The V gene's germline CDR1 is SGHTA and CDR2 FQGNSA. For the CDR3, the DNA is TGTGCCAGCAGCTTTATGGGGGCCGCAGAGACCCAGTACTTC. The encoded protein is CASSFMGAAETQYF.

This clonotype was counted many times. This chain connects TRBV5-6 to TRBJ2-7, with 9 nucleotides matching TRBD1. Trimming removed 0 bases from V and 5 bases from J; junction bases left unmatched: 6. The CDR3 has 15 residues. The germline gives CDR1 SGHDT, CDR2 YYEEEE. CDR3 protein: CASSLVGTGFNEQYF. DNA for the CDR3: TGTGCCAGCAGCTTGGTTGGGACAGGGTTCAACGAGCAGTACTTC.

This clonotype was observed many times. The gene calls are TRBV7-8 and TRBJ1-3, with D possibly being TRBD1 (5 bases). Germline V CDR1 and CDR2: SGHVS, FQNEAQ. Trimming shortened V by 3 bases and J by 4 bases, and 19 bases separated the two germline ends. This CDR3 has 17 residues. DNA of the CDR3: TGTGCCAGCAGCTTTTCACCCCCCCGGACATTCGGAAACACCATATATTTT. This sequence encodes CASSFSPPRTFGNTIYF.

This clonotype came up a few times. CDR3 region: CASSFGADTEAFF. The CDR3 nucleotides are TGTGCCAGCAGTTTCGGGGCGGACACTGAAGCTTTCTTT. V is TRBV27 and J is TRBJ1-1; weak D call: TRBD1 (5 bases). The germline V and J ends were trimmed by 3 bases and 3 bases, with 8 bases remaining between them. This CDR3 spans 13 amino acids. The germline V gene has CDR1 MNHEY and CDR2 SMNVEV (reference sequence).

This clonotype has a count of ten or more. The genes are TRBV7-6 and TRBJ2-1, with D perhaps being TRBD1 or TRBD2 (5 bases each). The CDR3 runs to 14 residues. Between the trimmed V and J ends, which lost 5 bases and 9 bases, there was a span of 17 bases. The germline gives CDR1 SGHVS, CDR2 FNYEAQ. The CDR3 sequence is CASSTGTLGGEQFF. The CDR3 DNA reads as TGTGCCAGCAGCACCGGGACCCTGGGTGGTGAGCAGTTCTTC. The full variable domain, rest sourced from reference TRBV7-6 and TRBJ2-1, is GAGVSQSPRYKVTKRGQDVALRCDPISGHVSLYWYRQALGQGPEFLTYFNYEAQQDKSGLPNDRFSAERPEGSISTLTIQRTEQRDSAMYRCASSTGTLGGEQFFGPGTRLTVL.

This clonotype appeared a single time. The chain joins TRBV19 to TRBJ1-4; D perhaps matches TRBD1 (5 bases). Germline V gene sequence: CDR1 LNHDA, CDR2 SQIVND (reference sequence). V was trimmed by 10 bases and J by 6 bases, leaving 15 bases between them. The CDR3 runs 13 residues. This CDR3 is CATRTQQDEKLFF. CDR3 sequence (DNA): TGTGCCACCAGAACGCAACAGGATGAAAAACTGTTTTTT.

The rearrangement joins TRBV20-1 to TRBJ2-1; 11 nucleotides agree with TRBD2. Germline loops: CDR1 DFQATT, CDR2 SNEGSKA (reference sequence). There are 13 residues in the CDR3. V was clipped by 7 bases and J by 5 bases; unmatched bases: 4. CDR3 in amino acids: CSVPGLADNEQFF. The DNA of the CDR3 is TGCAGTGTACCGGGACTAGCGGACAATGAGCAGTTCTTC.

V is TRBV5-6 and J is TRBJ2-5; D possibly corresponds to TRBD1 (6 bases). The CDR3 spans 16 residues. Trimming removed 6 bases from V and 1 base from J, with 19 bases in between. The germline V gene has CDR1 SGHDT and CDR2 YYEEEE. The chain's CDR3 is CASNHWGPASQETQYF. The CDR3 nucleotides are TGTGCCAGCAACCACTGGGGGCCAGCTAGCCAAGAGACCCAGTACTTC.

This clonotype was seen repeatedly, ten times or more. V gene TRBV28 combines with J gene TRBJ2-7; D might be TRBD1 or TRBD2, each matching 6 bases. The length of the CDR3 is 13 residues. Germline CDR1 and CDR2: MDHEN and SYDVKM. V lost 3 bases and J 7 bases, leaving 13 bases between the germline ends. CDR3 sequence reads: CASSFWGAREQYF. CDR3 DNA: TGTGCCAGCAGTTTCTGGGGGGCTCGAGAGCAGTACTTC.

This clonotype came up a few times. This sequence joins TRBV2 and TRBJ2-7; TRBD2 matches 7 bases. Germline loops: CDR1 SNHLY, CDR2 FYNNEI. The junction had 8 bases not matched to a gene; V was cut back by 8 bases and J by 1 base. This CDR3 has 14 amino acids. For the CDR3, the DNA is TGTGCCAGCGCCATTTCCGGGGGGTCCTACGAGCAGTACTTC. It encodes CASAISGGSYEQYF.

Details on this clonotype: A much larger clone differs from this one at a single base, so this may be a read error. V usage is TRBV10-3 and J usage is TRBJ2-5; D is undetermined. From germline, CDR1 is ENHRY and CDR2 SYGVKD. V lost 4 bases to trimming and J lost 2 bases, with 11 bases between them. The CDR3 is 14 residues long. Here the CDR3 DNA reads TGTGCCATCAGTGTGGGGATGGGGCAAGAGACCCAGTACTTC. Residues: CAISVGMGQETQYF.

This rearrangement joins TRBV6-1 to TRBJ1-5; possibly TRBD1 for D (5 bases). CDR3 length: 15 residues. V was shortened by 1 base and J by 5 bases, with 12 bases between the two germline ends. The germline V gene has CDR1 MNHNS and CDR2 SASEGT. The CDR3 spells CASSEGGDVDQPQHF. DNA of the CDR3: TGTGCCAGCAGTGAAGGGGGGGATGTCGATCAGCCCCAGCATTTT.

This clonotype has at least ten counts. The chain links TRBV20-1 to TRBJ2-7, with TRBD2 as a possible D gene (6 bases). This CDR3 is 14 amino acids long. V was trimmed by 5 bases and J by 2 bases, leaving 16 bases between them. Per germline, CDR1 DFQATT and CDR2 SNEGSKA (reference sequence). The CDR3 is CSAGGALGTYEQYF. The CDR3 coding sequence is TGCAGTGCTGGAGGGGCCCTAGGAACCTACGAGCAGTACTTC.

In DNA, the CDR3 is TGCGCCAGCAGATATTTGACAGGGGCGAACACTGAAGCTTTCTTT. This translates into CASRYLTGANTEAFF. This rearrangement joins TRBV5-1 to TRBJ1-1; 8 bases are a match to TRBD1. Trimming at V came to 5 bases and at J to 1 base, leaving 7 bases not matched to a gene. Germline V lookup: CDR1 SGHRS, CDR2 YFSETQ. The CDR3 sequence is 15 residues long.

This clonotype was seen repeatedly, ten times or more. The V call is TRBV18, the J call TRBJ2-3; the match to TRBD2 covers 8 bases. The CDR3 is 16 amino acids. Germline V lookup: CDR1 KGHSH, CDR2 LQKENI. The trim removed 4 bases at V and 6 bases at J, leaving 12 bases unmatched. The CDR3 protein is CASSRAPGLVSDTQYF. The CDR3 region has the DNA TGTGCCAGCTCACGTGCCCCGGGACTAGTCTCCGATACGCAGTATTTT.

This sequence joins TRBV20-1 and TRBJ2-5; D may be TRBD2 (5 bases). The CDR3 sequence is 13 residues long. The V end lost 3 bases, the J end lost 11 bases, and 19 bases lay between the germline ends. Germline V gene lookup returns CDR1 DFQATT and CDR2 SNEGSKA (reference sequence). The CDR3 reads CSARVGGSDEQYF. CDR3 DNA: TGCAGTGCTAGGGTTGGAGGTTCGGATGAGCAGTACTTC.

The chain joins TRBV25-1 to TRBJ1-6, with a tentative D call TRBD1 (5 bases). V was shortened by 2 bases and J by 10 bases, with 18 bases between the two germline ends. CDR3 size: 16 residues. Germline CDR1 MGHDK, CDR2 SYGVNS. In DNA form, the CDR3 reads TGTGCCAGCAGTGAAGCCCGGGGGGTAGCGGCCTCACCCCTCCACTTT. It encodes CASSEARGVAASPLHF.

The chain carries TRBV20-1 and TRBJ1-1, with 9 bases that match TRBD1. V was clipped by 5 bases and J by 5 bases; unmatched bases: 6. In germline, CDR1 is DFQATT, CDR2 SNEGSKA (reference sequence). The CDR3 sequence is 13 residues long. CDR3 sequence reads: CSAPGQGRTEAFF. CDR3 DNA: TGCAGTGCTCCCGGACAGGGGAGGACTGAAGCTTTCTTT.